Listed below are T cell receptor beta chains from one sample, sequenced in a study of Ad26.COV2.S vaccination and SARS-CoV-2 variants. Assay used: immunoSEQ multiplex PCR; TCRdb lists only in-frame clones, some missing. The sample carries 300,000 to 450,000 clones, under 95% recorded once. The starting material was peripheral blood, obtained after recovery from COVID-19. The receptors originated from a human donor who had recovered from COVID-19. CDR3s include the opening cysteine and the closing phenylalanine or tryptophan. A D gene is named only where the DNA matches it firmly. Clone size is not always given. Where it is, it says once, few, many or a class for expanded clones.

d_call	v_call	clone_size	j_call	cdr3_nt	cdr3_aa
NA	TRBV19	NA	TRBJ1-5	TGTGCCAGTAGTATACAGGGCGGGGGCGCGAATCAGCCCCAGCATTTT	CASSIQGGGANQPQHF
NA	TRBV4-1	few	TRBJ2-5	TGCGCCAGCAGCCAAGATAGCGGCCGCCTCGGGGTGACCCAGTACTTC	CASSQDSGRLGVTQYF
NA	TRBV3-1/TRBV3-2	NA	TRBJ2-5	TGTGCCAGCAGCCAGCCCAAAGGGCGGGAAGGGGAGACCCAGTACTTC	CASSQPKGREGETQYF
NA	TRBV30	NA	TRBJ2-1	TGTGCCTGGAGTTTAGGGGGGGCCTACAATGAGCAGTTCTTC	CAWSLGGAYNEQFF
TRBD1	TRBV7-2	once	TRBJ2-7	TGTGCCAGCAGCCAAAGGGGGACAGGGTTGAGCGAGCAGTACTTC	CASSQRGTGLSEQYF
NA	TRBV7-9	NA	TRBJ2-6	TGTGCCAGCAGCGCAGACTTCTCTGGGGCCAACGTCCTGACTTTC	CASSADFSGANVLTF
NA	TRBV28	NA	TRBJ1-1	TGTGCCAGCAGTTCCCCAGGATTGAACACTGAAGCTTTCTTT	CASSSPGLNTEAFF
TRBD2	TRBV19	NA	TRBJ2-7	TGTGCCAGTACCCCCGCGGGGGGTTCCTACGAGCAGTACTTC	CASTPAGGSYEQYF
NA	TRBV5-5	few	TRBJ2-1	TGTGCCAGCAGCCCAACCGAGGGCAGGTGGCACAATGAGCAGTTCTTC	CASSPTEGRWHNEQFF
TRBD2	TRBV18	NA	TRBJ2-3	TGTGCCAGCTCACCCCTAAGCGGGGGTTTCACAGATACGCAGTATTTT	CASSPLSGGFTDTQYF
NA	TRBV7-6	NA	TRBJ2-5	TGTGCCAGCAGCCAGGTACGGACAGAAGAGACCCAGTACTTC	CASSQVRTEETQYF
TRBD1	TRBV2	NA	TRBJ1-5	TGTGCCAGCAGTAAGGGACAGGGGGCAACTCAGCCCCAGCATTTT	CASSKGQGATQPQHF
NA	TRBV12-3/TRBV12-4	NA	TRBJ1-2	TGTGCCAGCAGTTTAGAGGGATTAGGTGGCTACACCTTC	CASSLEGLGGYTF
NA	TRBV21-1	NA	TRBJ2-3	TGTGCCAGCAGCAAAGAACGGGCCACAGATACGCAGTATTTT	CASSKERATDTQYF
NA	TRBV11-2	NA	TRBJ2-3	TGTGCCAGCAGCTTAGGGCTAGAATCTACGCAGTATTTT	CASSLGLESTQYF
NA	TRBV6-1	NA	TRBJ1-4	TGTGCCAGCAGTGAGGCAGGGTCTGCAACTAATGAAAAACTGTTTTTT	CASSEAGSATNEKLFF
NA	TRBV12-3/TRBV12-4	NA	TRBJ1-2	TGTGCCAGCAGTCCACAGTCGGACGCCGGCTACACCTTC	CASSPQSDAGYTF
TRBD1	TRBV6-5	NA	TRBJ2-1	TGTGCCAGCAGCTATGACAGGGGGAATGAGCAGTTCTTC	CASSYDRGNEQFF
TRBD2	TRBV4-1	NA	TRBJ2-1	TGCGCCAGCAGCACTCACGGGGGGAATGAGCAGTTCTTC	CASSTHGGNEQFF
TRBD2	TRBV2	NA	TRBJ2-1	TGTGCCAGCAGTTTCGGACTAGCGGGGGATGAGCAGTTCTTC	CASSFGLAGDEQFF
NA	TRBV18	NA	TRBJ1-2	TGTGCCAGCTCACCACAGGAGGGAATGAGAATCGTTGGCTACACCTTC	CASSPQEGMRIVGYTF
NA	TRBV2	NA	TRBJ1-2	TGTGCCAGCAGTGAAGACAGGCTCCTCTATGGCTACACCTTC	CASSEDRLLYGYTF
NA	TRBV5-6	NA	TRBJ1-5	TGTGCCAGCAGCTTGGGATCGGGGGGCAAGGGGAATCAGCCCCAGCATTTT	CASSLGSGGKGNQPQHF
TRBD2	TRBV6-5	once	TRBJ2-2	TGTGCCAGCAGTTTCACTAGCGGGGGAAATACCGGGGAGCTGTTTTTT	CASSFTSGGNTGELFF
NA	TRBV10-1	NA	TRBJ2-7	TGCGCCAGCAGTGAGTCGCCTCAGGGGACCTACGAGCAGTACTTC	CASSESPQGTYEQYF
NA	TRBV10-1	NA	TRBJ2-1	TGCGCCAGCAGTGAGTCGACGGGGTGGAATGAGCAGTTCTTC	CASSESTGWNEQFF
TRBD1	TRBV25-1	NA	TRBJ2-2	TGTGCCAGCAGTTGGCAGGGGGCCGGGGAGCTGTTTTTT	CASSWQGAGELFF